Shown below are 21 T cell receptor beta chains from a single sample sequenced in a study of beta chain features in type 1 diabetes. These receptors' antigens are unknown. cDNA synthesis used the whole RNA isolate, giving expressed TCRB sequences. Sequenced by immunoSEQ multiplex PCR; TCRdb stores in-frame clones only, minus some. The table includes 640,000 or so clones, around 15% detected once. General study findings and limits: Type 1 diabetes patients showed a moderate but significant shortening of TCRB CDR3s in all four CD4+ subsets.

Sequenced sample: naive CD4+ T cells from blood. The receptors derive from a man between 18 and 35 years old with type 1 diabetes.

On this clone: The same CDR3 also results from other DNA sequences found in this sample. V usage is TRBV10-3 and J usage is TRBJ2-3; D gene uncertain. V was trimmed by 0 bases and J by 1 base, leaving 5 bases between them. CDR3 length equals 14 residues. Per the germline V gene, CDR1 is ENHRY and CDR2 is SYGVKD. CDR3 protein: CAISESTGTDTQYF. The CDR3 region has the DNA TGTGCCATCAGTGAGTCTACAGGCACAGATACGCAGTATTTT.

The gene calls are TRBV2 and TRBJ2-3; D is perhaps TRBD1 (5 bases). Germline loops: CDR1 SNHLY, CDR2 FYNNEI. V dropped 6 bases and J dropped 6 bases, with 10 bases sitting between them. This CDR3 spans 12 amino acids. The CDR3 is CASSRQFDTQYF. CDR3 bases: TGTGCCAGCAGCCGACAGTTTGATACGCAGTATTTT.

The sample holds one count of this clone. V and J are TRBV7-2 and TRBJ2-1; 7 nucleotides line up with TRBD1. The V and J ends lost 2 bases and 4 bases, in that order; junction bases with no gene match: 5. The CDR3 contains 15 residues. The germline V gene has CDR1 SGHTA and CDR2 FQGNSA. CDR3 protein: CASSLRDSEYNEQFF. The CDR3 DNA follows: TGTGCCAGCAGCTTACGGGACAGCGAGTACAATGAGCAGTTCTTC.

V usage is TRBV7-2 and J usage is TRBJ2-3; 11 positions match TRBD2. The trim removed 3 bases at V and 3 bases at J, leaving 2 bases unmatched. The CDR3 runs 15 residues. Germline values: CDR1 SGHTA, CDR2 FQGNSA. CDR3 bases: TGTGCCAGCAGCTTTAGCGGGGGGGCAACAGATACGCAGTATTTT. Amino acid sequence: CASSFSGGATDTQYF.

There are a few counts of this clone. This chain joins TRBV15 and TRBJ2-7; TRBD1 matches 9 bases. This CDR3 has 15 residues. CDR1 LNHNV and CDR2 YYDKDF come from the germline V gene (reference sequence). V lost 3 bases to trimming and J lost 3 bases; unmatched junction nucleotides: 6. The CDR3 sequence: CATSSRTGVLYEQYF. CDR3 nucleotide sequence: TGTGCCACCAGCAGCCGGACAGGGGTCCTCTACGAGCAGTACTTC.

This rearrangement joins TRBV28 to TRBJ1-5; weak D call: TRBD1 (5 bases). The CDR3 is 14 residues long. Germline V gene lookup returns CDR1 MDHEN and CDR2 SYDVKM. Trimming cost V 7 bases and J 1 base, with 11 bases left between them. CDR3 DNA: TGTGCCAGCACCGGGGGGTTGAGCAATCAGCCCCAGCATTTT. Translating gives CASTGGLSNQPQHF.

A few counts support this clone. Here the CDR3 DNA reads TGTGCCAGCAGGAGCTGGGGACTAGCGGGGGTACAAGAGACCCAGTACTTC. It codes for CASRSWGLAGVQETQYF. This chain connects TRBV7-8 to TRBJ2-5; 14 bases agree with TRBD2. This CDR3 comprises 17 residues. J lost 2 bases, V lost 6 bases, and 8 bases had no gene match. Germline lookup yields CDR1 SGHVS and CDR2 FQNEAQ.

This clone occurred a few times. The chain links TRBV6-5 to TRBJ2-3, with D possibly being TRBD1 (6 bases). Germline CDR1 reads MNHEY; CDR2 reads SVGAGI. The CDR3 totals 14 residues. Between the trimmed V and J ends, which lost 6 bases and 0 bases, there was a span of 10 bases. CDR3 sequence reads: CASRGHRSTDTQYF. CDR3 in DNA: TGTGCCAGCAGGGGACATAGAAGCACAGATACGCAGTATTTT.

This clone was seen more than once but under ten times. The genes are TRBV10-3 and TRBJ2-5; TRBD1 or TRBD2 may be the D gene (6 bases each). V dropped 4 bases and J dropped 2 bases, with 14 bases sitting between them. Germline V CDR1 and CDR2: ENHRY, SYGVKD. This CDR3 has 15 amino acids. The CDR3 sequence: CAISAGGQIQETQYF. The CDR3 region has the DNA TGTGCCATCAGTGCCGGGGGACAAATACAAGAGACCCAGTACTTC.

The rearrangement uses TRBV10-3 and TRBJ2-7; 9 bases map to TRBD1. This CDR3 has 13 amino acids. CDR1 and CDR2 from the germline V gene are ENHRY and SYGVKD. After removal of 10 bases from V and 6 bases from J, the junction contained 10 bases not matched to a gene. In nucleotides, the CDR3 is TGTGCCAACTGCCCGGGACAGGGACGCGAGCAGTACTTC. The encoded protein is CANCPGQGREQYF.

This sequence joins TRBV13 and TRBJ2-7; 12 bases are a match to TRBD1. Trimming removed 5 bases from V and 5 bases from J; junction bases left unmatched: 7. Germline V gene data show CDR1 as PRHDT and CDR2 as FYEKMQ (reference sequence). The CDR3 has 15 residues. The CDR3 spells CASSLRGTGGHEQYF. The CDR3 nucleotides read TGTGCCAGCAGCCTCCGTGGGACAGGGGGCCACGAGCAGTACTTC.

This clone has more than one count but fewer than ten. The rearrangement uses TRBV9 and TRBJ2-1, with D maybe TRBD2 (6 bases). The CDR3 totals 13 residues. The germline V gene has CDR1 SGDLS and CDR2 YYNGEE. The germline V and J ends were trimmed by 0 bases and 10 bases, with 11 bases remaining between them. CDR3 nucleotides: TGTGCCAGCAGCGTAGGCGGGGTGAACGAGCAGTTCTTC. Encoded protein: CASSVGGVNEQFF.

The chain joins TRBV10-3 to TRBJ1-5; 7 positions match TRBD1. V trimming: 8 bases; J trimming: 5 bases; junction bases outside the gene matches: 6. The germline gives CDR1 ENHRY, CDR2 SYGVKD. The CDR3 extends over 13 amino acids. The CDR3 sequence is CAIRQGGDQPQHF. CDR3 nucleotide sequence: TGTGCCATCCGACAGGGAGGGGATCAGCCCCAGCATTTT.

In its sample, this clone was seen a few times. CDR3 sequence (DNA): TGTGCCAGCAGCGTAGAAGGCAGCAGACTTAGCAATCAGCCCCAGCATTTT. Translating gives CASSVEGSRLSNQPQHF. The chain is built from TRBV9 and TRBJ1-5; D is ambiguous. Germline CDR1 SGDLS, CDR2 YYNGEE. V gave up 0 bases and J gave up 0 bases, with 13 bases separating them. The CDR3 is 17 amino acids.

Only a few counts were recorded for this clone. The chain has TRBV6-1 and TRBJ2-4; D not resolved. The CDR3 has 13 amino acids. In germline, CDR1 is MNHNS, CDR2 SASEGT. Trimming stripped 11 bases from V and 0 bases from J, with 11 bases between. This chain's CDR3 is CACDGLAKNIQYF. The CDR3 nucleotides are TGTGCCTGCGACGGATTAGCCAAAAACATTCAGTACTTC.

This clone was seen only a few times. The V gene is TRBV9, the J gene TRBJ2-1, with D perhaps being TRBD1 or TRBD2 (5 bases each). Trimming took off 5 bases at V and 10 bases at J, with 16 bases between the two ends. Germline values: CDR1 SGDLS, CDR2 YYNGEE. The CDR3 extends over 13 amino acids. Written as DNA, the CDR3 is TGTGCCAGCAGTGGGACCGCGCGAGGCGAGCAGTTCTTC. Amino acid sequence: CASSGTARGEQFF.

This rearrangement joins TRBV25-1 to TRBJ1-6, with D possibly TRBD1 on 6 matching bases. V dropped 0 bases and J dropped 7 bases, with 13 bases sitting between them. CDR1 and CDR2 from the germline V gene are MGHDK and SYGVNS. The CDR3 spans 16 residues. The CDR3 protein is CASSEYGTPGNSPLHF. CDR3 coding DNA: TGTGCCAGCAGTGAATATGGGACACCAGGGAATTCACCCCTCCACTTT.

V and J are TRBV6-5 and TRBJ2-7; maybe TRBD1 (6 bases). The germline V gene has CDR1 MNHEY and CDR2 SVGAGI. Trimming removed 6 bases from V and 6 bases from J, with 9 bases in between. This CDR3 comprises 11 residues. CDR3 protein: CASSRQAEQYF. The CDR3 DNA is TGTGCCAGCAGCCGACAGGCCGAGCAGTACTTC.

The V and J genes are TRBV29-1 and TRBJ2-1; 12 bases line up with TRBD2. The CDR3 has 17 residues. Trimming cost V 4 bases and J 6 bases; bases outside gene matches: 13. Looked up from germline, CDR1 is SQVTM and CDR2 is ANQGSEA. The CDR3 loop is CSVGVTSGSVLRNEQFF. CDR3 in DNA: TGCAGCGTTGGGGTGACTAGCGGGAGCGTTCTTCGCAATGAGCAGTTCTTC.

This clone was counted only a few times. The CDR3 spells CASSLDAQRHTQYF. The CDR3 DNA follows: TGTGCCAGCAGTTTGGATGCCCAACGACATACGCAGTATTTT. This chain joins TRBV6-5 and TRBJ2-3, with unresolved D. This CDR3 is 14 amino acids long. V was trimmed by 4 bases and J by 7 bases, leaving 15 bases between them. Germline CDR1 is MNHEY and CDR2 is SVGAGI.

The table lists this clone with a few counts. This sequence joins TRBV5-1 and TRBJ2-1, with 7 bases aligning to TRBD2. The germline gives CDR1 SGHRS, CDR2 YFSETQ. V was clipped by 4 bases and J by 7 bases; unmatched bases: 14. CDR3 length: 16 residues. Here the CDR3 DNA reads TGCGCCAGCAGCCCGGCAGAGGGAGGGCCTGGGAATGAGCAGTTCTTC. Its protein is CASSPAEGGPGNEQFF.